A selection of T cell receptor beta chains follows, all from one sample in a study of T cell repertoires in cytomegalovirus infection. MiXCR, applied by TCRdb to the reads, yields one record per CDR3 protein. In the table there are roughly 800,000 distinct CDR3 sequences, roughly 29% of which are singletons. These TCRs' antigens remain unknown. Specimen: cultured CD8+ T cells from PBMCs, collected from culture after CMV antigen stimulation. These receptors were obtained from a human donor in good health (CMV status not recorded). Some clones in this sample may be carry-over from other donors' samples. The CDR3 runs from the conserved cysteine through the conserved F or W. The order of the fields is CDR3 DNA, CDR3 protein, clone size, D gene, V gene, J gene. D genes are given only for firm matches. For some rows the clone size is stated as once, few or many, or as a class when expanded; others skip it.

CDR3nt: TGTGCCAGCAGTTTAACGAAGGGAAACACCATATATTTT
CDR3aa: CASSLTKGNTIYF
abundance: many
d_gene: NA
v_gene: TRBV12-3/TRBV12-4
j_gene: TRBJ1-3

CDR3nt: TGTGCCACCACCAGGGTCCCTAGCACAGATACGCAGTATTTT
CDR3aa: CATTRVPSTDTQYF
abundance: few
d_gene: NA
v_gene: TRBV6-5
j_gene: TRBJ2-3

CDR3nt: TGTGCCAGCAGCTCCTGCACGGCCGGGGGAATAAATGAAAAACTGTTTTTT
CDR3aa: CASSSCTAGGINEKLFF
abundance: few
d_gene: NA
v_gene: TRBV11-3
j_gene: TRBJ1-4

CDR3nt: TGTGCCAGCAGCCCCGGAGCCGGCGGTGAGCAGTTCTTC
CDR3aa: CASSPGAGGEQFF
abundance: NA
d_gene: NA
v_gene: TRBV5-6
j_gene: TRBJ2-1

CDR3nt: TGTGCCAGCAGCCACCCCATTGGACAGGCCCGGGACACAGATACGCAGTATTTT
CDR3aa: CASSHPIGQARDTDTQYF
abundance: few
d_gene: TRBD1
v_gene: TRBV4-2
j_gene: TRBJ2-3

CDR3nt: TGTGCCAGCAGCTTAGCAGGGGGCTGGACTGAAGCTTTCTTT
CDR3aa: CASSLAGGWTEAFF
abundance: NA
d_gene: TRBD1
v_gene: TRBV5-5
j_gene: TRBJ1-1

CDR3nt: TGTGCCAGCAGCTTAGCTTTAGCGGGGCGTACCTACGAGCAGTACTTC
CDR3aa: CASSLALAGRTYEQYF
abundance: NA
d_gene: TRBD2
v_gene: TRBV7-9
j_gene: TRBJ2-7

CDR3nt: TGTGCCAGCAGTTACCCCAACTACGAGCAGTACTTC
CDR3aa: CASSYPNYEQYF
abundance: NA
d_gene: NA
v_gene: TRBV6-6
j_gene: TRBJ2-7

CDR3nt: TGTGCCAGCAGCGACAGGGGACTCAATCAGCCCCAGCATTTT
CDR3aa: CASSDRGLNQPQHF
abundance: NA
d_gene: TRBD1
v_gene: TRBV6-1
j_gene: TRBJ1-5

CDR3nt: TGTGCCAGCACGGGCTCCCTTGGAGAGCAGTTCTTC
CDR3aa: CASTGSLGEQFF
abundance: few
d_gene: NA
v_gene: TRBV12-3/TRBV12-4
j_gene: TRBJ2-1

CDR3nt: TGTGTCACCAGCTCCCGGAACACTGAAGCTTTCTTC
CDR3aa: CVTSSRNTEAFF
abundance: NA
d_gene: NA
v_gene: TRBV24-1
j_gene: TRBJ1-1

CDR3nt: TGTGCCAGCAGTGAAGCCTCTTGGAGGGCCTACGAGCAGTACTTC
CDR3aa: CASSEASWRAYEQYF
abundance: few
d_gene: NA
v_gene: TRBV6-1
j_gene: TRBJ2-7

CDR3nt: TGTGCCAGCAGTGAAAGACGGTTTCAAGAGACCCAGTACTTC
CDR3aa: CASSERRFQETQYF
abundance: NA
d_gene: NA
v_gene: TRBV2
j_gene: TRBJ2-5

CDR3nt: TGTGCCAGTAGGGGGGGGCCGAGTGAGCAGTTCTTC
CDR3aa: CASRGGPSEQFF
abundance: many
d_gene: NA
v_gene: TRBV5-6
j_gene: TRBJ2-1

CDR3nt: TGTGCCAGCAGCCTTGGGCCAGAGGGACGAAACACCATATATTTT
CDR3aa: CASSLGPEGRNTIYF
abundance: many
d_gene: NA
v_gene: TRBV7-3
j_gene: TRBJ1-3

CDR3nt: TGTGCCATCAGTGAGTCGACCAGTGAGCAGTTCTTC
CDR3aa: CAISESTSEQFF
abundance: many
d_gene: NA
v_gene: TRBV10-3
j_gene: TRBJ2-1

CDR3nt: TGTGCCAGCAGCCAAGATCCCGGGACTAGCGGGGGGGCGTGGAGTGTCCATGAGCAGTTCTTC
CDR3aa: CASSQDPGTSGGAWSVHEQFF
abundance: many
d_gene: TRBD2
v_gene: TRBV14
j_gene: TRBJ2-1

CDR3nt: TGTGCCAGCAGCTTAATCGGGGGCGGGGATACGCAGTATTTT
CDR3aa: CASSLIGGGDTQYF
abundance: few
d_gene: NA
v_gene: TRBV7-2
j_gene: TRBJ2-3